A selection of T cell receptor beta chains follows, all from one sample in a study of PD-L1 blockade in urothelial cancer. Generated by immunoSEQ multiplex PCR, the TCRdb table keeps only in-frame clones and is missing some. The table includes fewer than 60,000 clones, roughly 84% detected once. The sequenced sample was PBMCs, obtained around atezolizumab (anti-PD-L1) treatment. These receptors were taken from a man aged 50-59 years with urothelial cancer. CDR3s include the opening cysteine and the closing phenylalanine or tryptophan. A D gene is named only where the DNA matches it firmly. Size tells how often a clone was seen (once, few, many) or the class of an expanded clone, and some rows leave it out.

j_call,clone_size,d_call,v_call,cdr3_nt,cdr3_aa
TRBJ2-3,many,TRBD2,TRBV11-2,TGTGCCAGCAGCCCACTAGCGGTAAGCACAGATACGCAGTATTTT,CASSPLAVSTDTQYF
TRBJ2-2,NA,NA,TRBV6-1,TGTGCCAGCAGTGAAGCGCCAGGGATTACGACCGGGGAGCTGTTTTTT,CASSEAPGITTGELFF
TRBJ2-3,NA,TRBD2,TRBV11-3,TGTGCCAGCAGCTTAGGGACTAGCAGCGATACGCAGTATTTT,CASSLGTSSDTQYF
TRBJ2-2,NA,TRBD2,TRBV2,TGTGCCAGCAGTGTTGGGGCGGGGGGGCCTTCGACCGGGGAGCTGTTTTTT,CASSVGAGGPSTGELFF
TRBJ1-5,NA,NA,TRBV6-5,TGTGCCAGCAGCTACGCAGGAAGCAATCAGCCCCAGCATTTT,CASSYAGSNQPQHF
TRBJ2-5,NA,TRBD2,TRBV4-3,TGCGCCAGCAGCCAATTCCTTAGCGGGCGCCAAGAGACCCAGTACTTC,CASSQFLSGRQETQYF
TRBJ2-1,NA,TRBD2,TRBV4-3,TGCGCCAGCAGCCAAGAGGGCGGGAGTGTGGCCAATGAGCAGTTCTTC,CASSQEGGSVANEQFF
TRBJ2-3,once,NA,TRBV7-9,TGTGCCAGCAGCTTAGTCGGTGTTAGCACAGATACGCAGTATTTT,CASSLVGVSTDTQYF
TRBJ2-1,NA,TRBD2,TRBV13,TGTGCCAGCAGCTTCTGGACTAGCATCAGCTCCTACAATGAGCAGTTCTTC,CASSFWTSISSYNEQFF
TRBJ2-7,NA,NA,TRBV6-1,TGTGCCAGCAGTGAAGGTCACTACGAGCAGTACTTC,CASSEGHYEQYF
TRBJ1-1,NA,NA,TRBV6-4,TGTGCCAGCAGTGACTCTAGCGATGGCACTGAAGCTTTCTTT,CASSDSSDGTEAFF
TRBJ2-1,NA,NA,TRBV30,TGTGCCTGGAGTTCCCAGGCACCCAATGAGCAGTTCTTC,CAWSSQAPNEQFF
TRBJ2-3,few,NA,TRBV4-3,TGCGCCAGCAGCCAAGATCTTAGGGCAGGGTCAGATACGCAGTATTTT,CASSQDLRAGSDTQYF
TRBJ2-7,NA,TRBD1,TRBV10-2,TGCGCCAGCAGTGAGTACCGGGACAGGGGCCACGAGCAGTACTTC,CASSEYRDRGHEQYF
TRBJ2-2,NA,NA,TRBV29-1,TGCAGCGTTTCTGTTAACACCGGGGAGCTGTTTTTT,CSVSVNTGELFF
TRBJ2-7,NA,NA,TRBV2,TGTGCCAGCGATACCGGACAGGGGTTTAGCGGGATGAGGTACGAGCAGTACTTC,CASDTGQGFSGMRYEQYF
TRBJ2-5,NA,NA,TRBV7-2,TGTGCCAGCAGCTTAGAACGGGCCAAGAGGGGGGAGACCCAGTACTTC,CASSLERAKRGETQYF